What follows are 9 T cell receptor beta chains derived from one specimen sequenced in a study of cytomegalovirus exposure and HLA in healthy donors. Amplification used 60 Vbeta primers and 13 Jbeta primers. Some clones are missing from TCRdb's copy, which holds only in-frame ones; the method was immunoSEQ multiplex PCR. The sample consists of around 210,000 clones, around 82% of them appearing once. Source material: PBMCs. These receptors all stem from a young woman in good health and CMV-seronegative.

The chain carries TRBV5-4 and TRBJ2-3, with D perhaps TRBD1 (6 bases). The V end lost 0 bases, the J end lost 3 bases, and 8 bases lay between the germline ends. CDR1 and CDR2 (germline): SGHNT, YYREEE (reference sequence). The CDR3 extends over 14 amino acids. CDR3 bases: TGTGCCAGCAGCTTGGTCGGACAGACAGATACGCAGTATTTT. It translates to CASSLVGQTDTQYF. Complete variable domain (other parts from reference TRBV5-4 and TRBJ2-3): ETGVTQSPTHLIKTRGQQVTLRCSSQSGHNTVSWYQQALGQGPQFIFQYYREEENGRGNFPPRFSGLQFPNYSSELNVNALELDDSALYLCASSLVGQTDTQYFGPGTRLTVL.

The chain combines TRBV27 with TRBJ2-7; tentatively, D is TRBD2 (5 bases). Trimming took 7 bases from V and 7 from J, leaving 14 bases between them. The CDR3 is 12 amino acids. From germline, CDR1 is MNHEY and CDR2 SMNVEV (reference sequence). CDR3 in DNA: TGTGCCAGCACGGACTCTTACTTGGAGCAGTACTTC. This gives the protein CASTDSYLEQYF.

This clone came up a few times. V and J are TRBV4-1 and TRBJ1-5, with D possibly being TRBD1 (6 bases). The germline V and J ends were trimmed by 1 base and 9 bases, with 13 bases remaining between them. Germline V gives CDR1 MGHRA, CDR2 YSYEKL. The CDR3 consists of 14 residues. The CDR3 nucleotides read TGCGCCAGCAGCCAAGTAGACAGGCCATGGCCCCAGCATTTT. This codes for CASSQVDRPWPQHF.

This chain links TRBV5-1 with TRBJ1-1; 7 nucleotides line up with TRBD1. CDR1 and CDR2 (germline): SGHRS, YFSETQ. There are 14 residues in the CDR3. The V and J ends lost 2 bases and 6 bases, in that order; junction bases with no gene match: 7. CDR3 loop: CASSLLGQASEAFF. CDR3 DNA: TGCGCCAGCAGCTTACTAGGACAGGCTTCTGAAGCTTTCTTT.

The chain is built from TRBV5-1 and TRBJ1-4, with D unclear. V dropped 4 bases and J dropped 0 bases, with 13 bases sitting between them. Germline CDR1 and CDR2: SGHRS and YFSETQ. The CDR3 is 16 amino acids. CDR3 sequence: CASSLGNAATNEKLFF. DNA of the CDR3: TGCGCCAGCAGCCTGGGAAATGCGGCAACTAATGAAAAACTGTTTTTT.

Only one count was recorded for this clone. The gene calls are TRBV4-1 and TRBJ2-7, with D hard to call. Trimming took off 1 base at V and 1 base at J, with 5 bases between the two ends. This CDR3 spans 13 amino acids. CDR1 and CDR2 from the germline V gene are MGHRA and YSYEKL. CDR3 region: CASSQGTSYEQYF. The CDR3 nucleotides are TGCGCCAGCAGCCAAGGTACATCCTACGAGCAGTACTTC.

This chain joins TRBV7-2 and TRBJ2-7; D gene ambiguous. The germline gives CDR1 SGHTA, CDR2 FQGNSA. V was clipped by 0 bases and J by 0 bases, with 9 bases between them. CDR3 length equals 15 residues. CDR3 residues: CASSLAPGSSYEQYF. CDR3 sequence (DNA): TGTGCCAGCAGCTTAGCCCCAGGATCCTCCTACGAGCAGTACTTC. Full variable domain (rest looked up from reference TRBV7-2 and TRBJ2-7): GAGVSQSPSNKVTEKGKDVELRCDPISGHTALYWYRQSLGQGLEFLIYFQGNSAPDKSGLPSDRFSAERTGGSVSTLTIQRTQQEDSAVYLCASSLAPGSSYEQYFGPGTRLTVT.

The V and J genes are TRBV28 and TRBJ2-5, with D uncertain. The V end lost 5 bases, the J end lost 5 bases, and 6 bases lay between the germline ends. CDR3 size: 11 residues. Germline-derived CDR1 and CDR2 are MDHEN and SYDVKM. The CDR3 nucleotides read TGTGCCAGCAGTACATGGGAGACCCAGTACTTC. Translated, it gives CASSTWETQYF.

This rearrangement joins TRBV5-1 to TRBJ2-2; D not certain. Germline V gives CDR1 SGHRS, CDR2 YFSETQ. The ends were cut back, 2 bases at V and 0 bases at J, with 5 bases in the middle. The CDR3 covers 14 residues. The CDR3 sequence is CASSFFANTGELFF. The CDR3 DNA follows: TGCGCCAGCAGCTTTTTCGCGAACACCGGGGAGCTGTTTTTT.